The 32 T cell receptor beta chains below all came from one sample that was sequenced in a study of T cell responses to AZD1222 COVID-19 vaccine. The protocol was immunoSEQ multiplex PCR, while the TCRdb copy is restricted to in-frame clones and leaves out a portion. The sample lists about 110,000 clones, more than 90% seen once, with almost 2.5% in the top ten. Here the sequenced sample was peripheral blood, taken 28 days after the second AZD1222 dose. The source is an adult who received the AZD1222 COVID-19 vaccine.

The J gene is TRBJ1-1, the V gene TRBV11-2; 7 nucleotides align to TRBD1. V gave up 5 bases and J gave up 3 bases; unmatched junction bases: 3. There are 13 residues in the CDR3. CDR1 and CDR2 (germline): SGHAT, FQNNGV. CDR3 residues: CASSDRAYTEAFF. CDR3 nucleotides: TGTGCCAGCAGCGACAGGGCTTACACTGAAGCTTTCTTT.

The chain couples TRBV18 to TRBJ1-1; a weak D match, TRBD1 (6 bases). Trimming took off 4 bases at V and 0 bases at J, with 9 bases between the two ends. Germline V CDR1 and CDR2: KGHSH, LQKENI. The CDR3 is made up of 14 amino acids. The CDR3 loop is CASSLGGMNTEAFF. The CDR3 DNA follows: TGTGCCAGCTCACTTGGGGGCATGAACACTGAAGCTTTCTTT.

A few counts support this clone. The rearrangement uses TRBV4-2 and TRBJ1-1; TRBD1 matches 7 bases. The germline gives CDR1 LGHNA, CDR2 YNFKEQ. V lost 9 bases to trimming and J lost 0 bases; unmatched junction nucleotides: 7. This CDR3 is built from 14 residues. CDR3 region: CASSKTGMNTEAFF. The CDR3 bases are TGTGCCAGTTCAAAGACAGGGATGAACACTGAAGCTTTCTTT.

The CDR3 nucleotides read TGTGCCAGCAGTTCCACCGACTCCTCTAGCACAGATACGCAGTATTTT. As protein: CASSSTDSSSTDTQYF. J is TRBJ2-3 and V is TRBV6-5; the D is unclear. This CDR3 has 16 residues. Per germline, CDR1 MNHEY and CDR2 SVGAGI. Trimming pared 4 bases from V and 0 bases from J, leaving 14 bases between.

This chain uses TRBV27 with TRBJ2-1, with a weak D call TRBD1 (6 bases). The germline gives CDR1 MNHEY, CDR2 SMNVEV (reference sequence). This CDR3 has 15 amino acids. V lost 3 bases and J lost 6, with 15 bases in between. The CDR3 bases are TGTGCCAGCAGTTTCCTGTCCCAGGGGACCAATGAGCAGTTCTTC. As protein: CASSFLSQGTNEQFF.

CDR3 sequence: CASSQVGPPAFF. Here the CDR3 DNA reads TGTGCCAGCAGCCAGGTGGGACCCCCGGCTTTCTTT. V gene TRBV3-1 (or the pseudogene TRBV3-2) combines with J gene TRBJ1-1, with D possibly matching TRBD1 (5 bases). The CDR3 totals 12 residues. In germline, CDR1 is LGHDT, CDR2 YNNKEL (reference sequence). The V end lost 3 bases, the J end lost 11 bases, and 13 bases lay between the germline ends.

The chain combines TRBV4-1 with TRBJ2-7; TRBD1 matches at 7 bases. CDR3 length: 18 amino acids. The V segment lost 0 bases and the J segment 3 bases; nucleotides outside the gene matches: 14. Germline lookup yields CDR1 MGHRA and CDR2 YSYEKL. CDR3 protein: CASSQEPSRETGLYEQYF. The CDR3, as DNA: TGCGCCAGCAGCCAAGAACCGAGTAGGGAGACAGGGCTCTACGAGCAGTACTTC.

The chain recombines TRBV19 with TRBJ2-5; 10 positions agree with TRBD2. Looked up from germline, CDR1 is LNHDA and CDR2 is SQIVND (reference sequence). The V and J ends lost 4 bases and 1 base, in that order; junction bases with no gene match: 9. This CDR3 contains 17 residues. The CDR3 is CASSTPRERGGQETQYF. The DNA of the CDR3 is TGTGCCAGTAGTACCCCCCGGGAGCGGGGGGGCCAAGAGACCCAGTACTTC.

The chain recombines TRBV2 with TRBJ2-7; TRBD1 aligns across 9 bases. The germline gives CDR1 SNHLY, CDR2 FYNNEI. The CDR3 totals 14 residues. V dropped 7 bases and J dropped 2; count of bases not matched to a gene: 6. Here the CDR3 DNA reads TGTGCCAGCATGACAGGGGGACTCACCTACGAGCAGTACTTC. Translating gives CASMTGGLTYEQYF.

The chain employs TRBV19 and TRBJ1-1, with D possibly matching TRBD1 (6 bases). Germline CDR1 is LNHDA and CDR2 is SQIVND (reference sequence). The CDR3 is 14 residues long. Trimming cost V 3 bases and J 5 bases, with 13 bases left between them. CDR3 residues: CASSITGLATEAFF. The CDR3 DNA follows: TGTGCCAGTAGTATTACAGGGTTGGCGACTGAAGCTTTCTTT.

This clone was seen just once. The chain is built from TRBV25-1 and TRBJ2-7; 11 bases line up with TRBD2. V dropped 4 bases and J dropped 2; count of bases not matched to a gene: 1. The CDR3 has 14 amino acids. The germline V gene has CDR1 MGHDK and CDR2 SYGVNS. This CDR3 reads CASSGLAGTYEQYF. The DNA for the CDR3 is TGTGCCAGCAGTGGACTAGCGGGGACCTACGAGCAGTACTTC.

This chain links TRBV27 with TRBJ1-2, with 7 bases matching TRBD1. V shed 6 bases and J 4 bases; nucleotides not matched to a gene: 8. Germline assignment: CDR1 MNHEY and CDR2 SMNVEV (reference sequence). The CDR3 length is 14 residues. CDR3 nucleotide sequence: TGTGCCAGCAGCCGCCAAGGGACAGCCTATGGCTACACCTTC. Residues: CASSRQGTAYGYTF.

This chain connects TRBV2 to TRBJ1-4; D remains unclear. In germline, CDR1 is SNHLY, CDR2 FYNNEI. This CDR3 is 17 amino acids long. Trimming took 5 bases from V and 2 from J, leaving 18 bases between them. The CDR3 region is CASSPRGYSKTNEKLFF. The CDR3 DNA is TGTGCCAGCAGTCCTCGGGGATACTCAAAGACTAATGAAAAACTGTTTTTT.

The chain recombines TRBV7-9 with TRBJ1-5, with 9 bases aligning to TRBD1. Germline CDR1 SEHNR, CDR2 FQNEAQ (reference sequence). The CDR3 has 14 amino acids. The V and J ends lost 5 bases and 7 bases, in that order; junction bases with no gene match: 6. The CDR3 here is CASSATGGRQPQHF. The CDR3 DNA follows: TGTGCCAGCAGCGCTACAGGGGGCCGGCAGCCCCAGCATTTT.

The chain couples TRBV6-5 to TRBJ2-7; D call uncertain. This CDR3 is 11 amino acids long. V lost 4 bases, J lost 6 bases, and 7 bases lay in between. Germline CDR1 MNHEY, CDR2 SVGAGI. The CDR3 DNA is TGTGCCAGCAGTTCTAGGGTCGAGCAGTACTTC. It encodes CASSSRVEQYF.

This clone occurred once. The rearrangement uses TRBV4-1 and TRBJ2-7; the match to TRBD2 covers 13 bases. The ends lost 3 bases at V and 7 bases at J; junction bases unmatched: 9. Germline V gene lookup returns CDR1 MGHRA and CDR2 YSYEKL. The CDR3 consists of 16 residues. For the CDR3, the DNA is TGCGCCAGCAGCCACAAGACTAGCGGGGGGCAGAGGGAGCAGTACTTC. As protein: CASSHKTSGGQREQYF.

J is TRBJ2-1 and V is TRBV7-2; D tentatively fits TRBD1 or TRBD2 (7 bases each). The CDR3 spans 15 residues. V lost 3 bases and J lost 4, with 13 bases in between. The germline V gene encodes CDR1 SGHTA and CDR2 FQGNSA. The CDR3 loop reads CASSLRGTVYNEQFF. The CDR3 DNA reads as TGTGCCAGCAGCTTGCGGGGGACAGTTTACAATGAGCAGTTCTTC.

The V gene is TRBV24-1, the J gene TRBJ2-5; TRBD2 is a possible D gene (5 bases). The CDR3 has 15 residues. Trimming pared 3 bases from V and 4 bases from J, leaving 14 bases between. Germline V gene sequence: CDR1 KGHDR, CDR2 SFDVKD. The CDR3 loop reads CATSDPQDGGETQYF. Here the CDR3 DNA reads TGTGCCACCAGTGATCCCCAGGATGGAGGAGAGACCCAGTACTTC.

About this clone itself: At one end the junction does not follow the germline gene, possibly because of a read error. The chain uses TRBV6-1 and TRBJ2-3, with D possibly TRBD2 on 6 matching bases. The CDR3 is made up of 18 amino acids. From germline, CDR1 is MNHNS and CDR2 SASEGT. The DNA of the CDR3 is TGTGCCAGCAGTGACGTAAGTAGCGGAAGATCTAGCACAGATGCGCAGTATTTT. The encoded protein is CASSDVSSGRSSTDAQYF.

This CDR3 is CASSTNENSPLHF. The CDR3 nucleotides read TGTGCCAGCAGTACGAACGAGAATTCACCCCTCCACTTT. The chain uses TRBV6-5 and TRBJ1-6; no firm D call. V lost 5 bases and J 7 bases, leaving 9 bases between the germline ends. CDR3 size: 13 residues. Per germline, CDR1 MNHEY and CDR2 SVGAGI.

CDR3 bases: TGTGCCAGCAGCGTAGAGTGGGGAAGCACAGATACGCAGTATTTT. This sequence encodes CASSVEWGSTDTQYF. The chain carries TRBV9 and TRBJ2-3; D gene unclear. This CDR3 comprises 15 residues. Germline CDR1 is SGDLS and CDR2 is YYNGEE. V shed 0 bases and J shed 0 bases, with 8 bases lying between them.

The V call is TRBV7-9, the J call TRBJ1-5, with 8 nucleotides matching TRBD1. The CDR3 consists of 14 residues. Looked up from germline, CDR1 is SEHNR and CDR2 is FQNEAQ (reference sequence). V trimming: 5 bases; J trimming: 3 bases; junction bases outside the gene matches: 3. In DNA, the CDR3 is TGTGCCAGCAGCCGACAGGGGTCCAATCAGCCCCAGCATTTT. Its protein product is CASSRQGSNQPQHF.

The chain recombines TRBV6-5 with TRBJ2-3; D is perhaps TRBD1 (6 bases). Deletions cut 6 bases from V and 4 bases from J, with 14 bases between. Per germline, CDR1 MNHEY and CDR2 SVGAGI. The CDR3 has 14 residues. CDR3 protein: CASSPGQNPDTQYF. The CDR3 DNA reads TGTGCCAGCAGCCCCGGACAGAACCCAGATACGCAGTATTTT.

The chain combines TRBV29-1 with TRBJ2-5; D possibly corresponds to TRBD1 (6 bases). With 6 bases removed from V and 7 bases from J, the gap between germline ends came to 21 bases. This CDR3 contains 14 residues. The germline V gene encodes CDR1 SQVTM and CDR2 ANQGSEA. The CDR3 loop is CSVPHRAGQGTQYF. The DNA for the CDR3 is TGCAGCGTCCCCCACAGGGCCGGGCAGGGGACCCAGTACTTC.

The chain is built from TRBV5-6 and TRBJ2-7; no clear D gene. The germline V gene has CDR1 SGHDT and CDR2 YYEEEE. V was clipped by 2 bases and J by 2 bases, with 8 bases between them. The CDR3 length is 13 residues. The CDR3 protein is CASSFGRTYEQYF. The CDR3 DNA reads as TGTGCCAGCAGCTTTGGCAGGACCTACGAGCAGTACTTC.

CDR3 coding DNA: TGTGCCATCAGTGGGACAGGGAGTAACGGGGAGCAGTACTTC. It encodes CAISGTGSNGEQYF. V usage is TRBV10-3 and J usage is TRBJ2-7; 8 bases are a match to TRBD1. The length of the CDR3 is 14 residues. Looked up from germline, CDR1 is ENHRY and CDR2 is SYGVKD. V shed 4 bases, J shed 7 bases, and the junction held 9 bases outside the gene matches.

This clone was seen a single time. The chain links TRBV18 to TRBJ2-4, with TRBD1 as a possible D gene (7 bases). This CDR3 has 14 amino acids. CDR1 is KGHSH and CDR2 is LQKENI in the germline V gene. Trimming took 6 bases from V and 6 from J, leaving 15 bases between them. Here the CDR3 reads CASSLRGAGNIQYF. The CDR3 DNA follows: TGTGCCAGCTCCCTCAGGGGGGCCGGAAACATTCAGTACTTC.

The chain carries TRBV6-4 and TRBJ2-3; TRBD2 matches at 15 bases. Germline loops: CDR1 MRHNA, CDR2 SNTAGT. J lost 3 bases, V lost 6 bases, and 13 bases had no gene match. The CDR3 totals 19 residues. CDR3 nucleotide sequence: TGTGCCAGCAGCGCCGGGACTAGCGGGGGGCCCAGGATGACAGATACGCAGTATTTT. It is translated as CASSAGTSGGPRMTDTQYF.

The chain combines TRBV6-5 with TRBJ2-7; D may be TRBD1 or TRBD2 (5 bases each). Trimming cost V 6 bases and J 3 bases, with 18 bases left between them. This CDR3 comprises 15 residues. Germline CDR1 is MNHEY and CDR2 is SVGAGI. CDR3 amino acids: CASRVTGTVDYEQYF. Written as DNA, the CDR3 is TGTGCCAGCAGGGTTACCGGGACGGTGGACTACGAGCAGTACTTC.

V gene TRBV7-8 combines with J gene TRBJ2-1; the match to TRBD2 covers 12 bases. This CDR3 spans 19 amino acids. V was clipped by 5 bases and J by 0 bases; unmatched bases: 11. Per germline, CDR1 SGHVS and CDR2 FQNEAQ. The DNA of the CDR3 is TGTGCCAGCAGCCCCCCCCTAGCGGGGGGGCTTAGCTCCTACAATGAGCAGTTCTTC. This translates into CASSPPLAGGLSSYNEQFF.

The J gene is TRBJ2-7, the V gene TRBV9; D not resolved. Germline-derived CDR1 and CDR2 are SGDLS and YYNGEE. The CDR3 has 14 residues. V dropped 1 base and J dropped 3 bases, with 11 bases sitting between them. The CDR3 DNA sequence: TGTGCCAGCAGCGTAAACCCTTTAGGCTACGAGCAGTACTTC. This sequence encodes CASSVNPLGYEQYF.

This clone was seen a handful of times. The CDR3 nucleotides are TGTGCCAGCAGTCCCTCGGGACCGAACTATAATTCACCCCTCCACTTT. As protein: CASSPSGPNYNSPLHF. The V call is TRBV25-1, the J call TRBJ1-6; D possibly corresponds to TRBD1 (5 bases). This CDR3 region has 16 residues. Germline loops: CDR1 MGHDK, CDR2 SYGVNS. The ends were cut back, 5 bases at V and 3 bases at J, with 14 bases in the middle.